The sequence of this T cell receptor beta chain was determined in a study of glioma-infiltrating T cells. General study results and limits: Very few CDR3 sequences were shared between tissue and blood. Gliomas, especially low-grade, showed above-expected tissue-blood divergence; non-neoplastic patients showed below.

This clonotype showed up just a few times. Its cognate antigen is unknown. The iRepertoire nested amplicon-rescue multiplex PCR amplified TCR alpha and beta CDR3s from RNA. For one-step reverse transcription and amplification, roughly 95-450 ng of tissue mRNA or PBMC total RNA was used. TCRdb recomputed calls from the multiplex PCR reads with MiXCR, one row per CDR3 protein. The table has about 140,000 distinct CDR3 sequences, more than 35% seen once; the top ten hold roughly a fifth. V lost 3 bases and J lost 0, with 10 bases in between. The CDR3 length is 15 residues. Germline CDR1 reads SGHTA; CDR2 reads FQGNSA.

The chain combines TRBV7-2 with TRBJ2-3; the D gene is possibly TRBD2 (5 bases). Sequenced sample: glioma tissue, nonneoplastic brain tissue, or PBMCs (not recorded which). The TCR was taken from a human donor with low-grade glioma or glioblastoma, undergoing nonglioma brain surgery, or in good health (not recorded which). The CDR3 DNA follows: TGTGCCAGCAGCTTGGATCCGGGAAGCACAGATACGCAGTATTTT. As protein: CASSLDPGSTDTQYF.